This T cell receptor beta chain was identified in a study of T cell responses to AZD1222 COVID-19 vaccine. A remark on this clone: The antigen is not known.

Findings and caveats of the study: The reported proportion of spike-specific TCRs targeting unmutated variant regions was nearly half. Spike-specific TCR breadth and depth went up after people got two AZD1222 doses.

Germline values: CDR1 MNHEY, CDR2 SMNVEV (reference sequence). Trimming removed 7 bases from V and 5 bases from J, with 21 bases in between. The CDR3 sequence is 16 residues long. Clones were read by immunoSEQ multiplex PCR, and TCRdb kept only the in-frame ones, dropping some. This sample has about 93,000 clones, with 88% found just once. The sample here was peripheral blood, taken on day 0 of AZD1222 vaccination. The chain employs TRBV27 and TRBJ1-5; weak D call: TRBD1 (6 bases). The sequence came from an adult in good health. The chain's CDR3 is CASTSIKGGGYQPQHF. The DNA for the CDR3 is TGTGCCAGCACTTCTATCAAGGGGGGAGGATATCAGCCCCAGCATTTT.